Below, 12 T cell receptor beta chains from the same sample are listed, as sequenced in a study of T cells after yellow fever vaccination. TCRdb ran MiXCR on the 5' RACE reads and lists one entry per CDR3 protein. The table has a few hundred thousand distinct CDR3 sequences, 6.5% to 8.5% seen once. The sample here was PBMCs, taken more than 40 days after the first yellow fever vaccination. The receptors shown here come from a young man who received the YFV17D yellow fever vaccine.

In regard to this clonotype: This may arise from a read error, as a much more abundant clone is one base away. CDR3 in DNA: TGTGCCAGCAGTGAAAGCAGTTACGACGATGAGCAGTTCTTC. Translating it yields CASSESSYDDEQFF. The chain has TRBV25-1 and TRBJ2-1; D not resolved. The CDR3 covers 14 residues. Germline CDR1 and CDR2: MGHDK and SYGVNS. The germline V and J ends were trimmed by 2 bases and 8 bases, with 13 bases remaining between them.

This clonotype was recorded a few times. This chain uses TRBV5-1 with TRBJ1-1; 12 nucleotides align to TRBD1. The germline V gene has CDR1 SGHRS and CDR2 YFSETQ. This CDR3 region has 17 residues. V was clipped by 3 bases and J by 4 bases; unmatched bases: 10. The CDR3 loop reads CASSSLGQGASGTEAFF. The CDR3 bases are TGCGCCAGCAGCTCCCTGGGACAGGGGGCGTCTGGCACTGAAGCTTTCTTT.

Turning to this clonotype: The junction departs from germline at one end; a sequencing error may be responsible. This chain links TRBV20-1 with TRBJ2-1, with D possibly TRBD2 on 6 matching bases. This CDR3 contains 15 residues. CDR1 is DFQATT, CDR2 SNEGSKA, per germline (reference sequence). CDR3 nucleotides: TGCAATGCTAGCAAACCGGGACTTCCGGATATCGAGCAGTTCTTC. It translates to CNASKPGLPDIEQFF.

This sequence joins TRBV11-3 and TRBJ2-3; TRBD1 matches 10 bases. Germline V gene data show CDR1 as SGHNT and CDR2 as YENEEA. V trimming: 3 bases; J trimming: 4 bases; junction bases outside the gene matches: 7. The CDR3 totals 16 residues. This chain's CDR3 is CASSLYGTGDSDTQYF. In nucleotides, the CDR3 is TGTGCCAGCAGCTTGTATGGGACAGGGGATTCAGATACGCAGTATTTT.

There are a few counts of this clonotype. The chain carries TRBV7-8 and TRBJ2-7, with a possible D match to TRBD1 (5 bases). The length of the CDR3 is 13 residues. Germline CDR1 SGHVS, CDR2 FQNEAQ. V was clipped by 7 bases and J by 2 bases, with 12 bases between them. DNA of the CDR3: TGTGCCAGCAACAAGACAGCCCCCTACGAGCAGTACGTC. Its protein product is CASNKTAPYEQYV.

This clonotype was recorded a few times. The chain has TRBV4-1 and TRBJ2-7, with 10 bases aligning to TRBD2. CDR3 length: 15 amino acids. Per germline, CDR1 MGHRA and CDR2 YSYEKL. Trimming at V came to 1 base and at J to 3 bases, leaving 3 bases not matched to a gene. The CDR3 nucleotides are TGCGCCAGCAGCCAAGTTACTAGCGGGGACTACGAGCAGTACTTC. It yields the protein CASSQVTSGDYEQYF.

This clonotype was recorded at least ten times. This chain connects TRBV6-1 to TRBJ2-3; 10 bases map to TRBD2. The V gene's germline CDR1 is MNHNS and CDR2 SASEGT. J gave up 4 bases and V 6 bases, and 7 bases lay outside the gene matches. This CDR3 has 15 residues. The chain's CDR3 is CASSPLAGAADTQYF. In nucleotides, the CDR3 is TGTGCCAGCAGCCCCCTAGCGGGGGCCGCAGATACGCAGTATTTT.

The DNA of the CDR3 is TGCGCCAGCAGCTTGGTATTGGGTCCAGGAGCCTTCTGGTACTTC. Protein: CASSLVLGPGAFWYF. This chain links TRBV5-1 with TRBJ2-7; D ambiguous. The CDR3 loop spans 15 amino acids. V shed 0 bases and J shed 12 bases, with 22 bases lying between them. The germline V gene has CDR1 SGHRS and CDR2 YFSETQ.

The rearrangement uses TRBV14 and TRBJ2-7, with 9 bases aligning to TRBD2. CDR1 SGHDN and CDR2 FVKESK come from the germline V gene. V gave up 0 bases and J gave up 5 bases; unmatched junction bases: 5. The CDR3 has 15 amino acids. The CDR3 loop reads CASSQDRGLAHEQYF. CDR3 nucleotides: TGTGCCAGCAGCCAAGACAGGGGACTAGCACACGAGCAGTACTTC.

This clonotype was seen repeatedly, ten times or more. This chain links TRBV7-2 with TRBJ2-7; D is undetermined. Trimming stripped 0 bases from V and 2 bases from J, with 2 bases between. The CDR3 runs to 12 residues. The germline V gene has CDR1 SGHTA and CDR2 FQGNSA. The CDR3 nucleotides read TGTGCCAGCAGCTTAGCCGCCTACGAGCAGTACGTC. This translates into CASSLAAYEQYV.

This clonotype showed up many times. The genes are TRBV18 and TRBJ1-1; TRBD1 is a possible D gene (6 bases). Per the germline V gene, CDR1 is KGHSH and CDR2 is LQKENI. Trimming removed 4 bases at V and 0 bases at J, with 21 bases between. This CDR3 has 18 residues. The CDR3 sequence is CASSRQGGGAIMNTEAFF. Here the CDR3 DNA reads TGTGCCAGCTCACGCCAAGGGGGGGGCGCGATTATGAACACTGAAGCTTTCTTT.

The chain has TRBV7-2 and TRBJ1-4; 8 bases are shared with TRBD1. This CDR3 has 14 amino acids. Losses at the gene ends were 5 bases for V and 4 bases for J; bases not matched to a gene: 3. Germline V CDR1 and CDR2: SGHTA, FQGNSA. The DNA of the CDR3 is TGTGCCAGCAGCGCAGGGGGCCATAATGAAAAACTGTTTTTT. This gives the protein CASSAGGHNEKLFF.